This is a list of T cell receptor beta chains from one sample in a study of blood T cell repertoires in COVID-19. The protocol was immunoSEQ multiplex PCR, while the TCRdb copy is restricted to in-frame clones and leaves out a portion. This sample has 150,000 or so clones, with around 83% found just once. Sequencing was performed on peripheral blood. These receptors were obtained from a woman between 50 and 59 years old with acute or convalescent COVID-19. The conserved cysteine and the conserved F or W are not part of the CDR3 here. The order of the fields is V gene, clone size, CDR3 protein. Size values are once, few and many counts, or a class for expanded clones, and some rows have none.

>TRBV5-6|once
ASSPGPGGETQY
>TRBV5-6|NA
ASRSYRGSYGYT
>TRBV6-2/TRBV6-3|NA
ASSLDRSYGYT
>TRBV6-5|NA
ASTLGLAGAEQY
>TRBV28|NA
ASSRERTTNEKLF
>TRBV11-3|NA
ASSPSTGGGETQY
>TRBV9|NA
ASSQPQGALVTGELF
>TRBV19|NA
ASSIDKGASIGF
>TRBV7-3|NA
ASSLGTSGQETQY
>TRBV2|NA
ASSSIGGGYNEQF